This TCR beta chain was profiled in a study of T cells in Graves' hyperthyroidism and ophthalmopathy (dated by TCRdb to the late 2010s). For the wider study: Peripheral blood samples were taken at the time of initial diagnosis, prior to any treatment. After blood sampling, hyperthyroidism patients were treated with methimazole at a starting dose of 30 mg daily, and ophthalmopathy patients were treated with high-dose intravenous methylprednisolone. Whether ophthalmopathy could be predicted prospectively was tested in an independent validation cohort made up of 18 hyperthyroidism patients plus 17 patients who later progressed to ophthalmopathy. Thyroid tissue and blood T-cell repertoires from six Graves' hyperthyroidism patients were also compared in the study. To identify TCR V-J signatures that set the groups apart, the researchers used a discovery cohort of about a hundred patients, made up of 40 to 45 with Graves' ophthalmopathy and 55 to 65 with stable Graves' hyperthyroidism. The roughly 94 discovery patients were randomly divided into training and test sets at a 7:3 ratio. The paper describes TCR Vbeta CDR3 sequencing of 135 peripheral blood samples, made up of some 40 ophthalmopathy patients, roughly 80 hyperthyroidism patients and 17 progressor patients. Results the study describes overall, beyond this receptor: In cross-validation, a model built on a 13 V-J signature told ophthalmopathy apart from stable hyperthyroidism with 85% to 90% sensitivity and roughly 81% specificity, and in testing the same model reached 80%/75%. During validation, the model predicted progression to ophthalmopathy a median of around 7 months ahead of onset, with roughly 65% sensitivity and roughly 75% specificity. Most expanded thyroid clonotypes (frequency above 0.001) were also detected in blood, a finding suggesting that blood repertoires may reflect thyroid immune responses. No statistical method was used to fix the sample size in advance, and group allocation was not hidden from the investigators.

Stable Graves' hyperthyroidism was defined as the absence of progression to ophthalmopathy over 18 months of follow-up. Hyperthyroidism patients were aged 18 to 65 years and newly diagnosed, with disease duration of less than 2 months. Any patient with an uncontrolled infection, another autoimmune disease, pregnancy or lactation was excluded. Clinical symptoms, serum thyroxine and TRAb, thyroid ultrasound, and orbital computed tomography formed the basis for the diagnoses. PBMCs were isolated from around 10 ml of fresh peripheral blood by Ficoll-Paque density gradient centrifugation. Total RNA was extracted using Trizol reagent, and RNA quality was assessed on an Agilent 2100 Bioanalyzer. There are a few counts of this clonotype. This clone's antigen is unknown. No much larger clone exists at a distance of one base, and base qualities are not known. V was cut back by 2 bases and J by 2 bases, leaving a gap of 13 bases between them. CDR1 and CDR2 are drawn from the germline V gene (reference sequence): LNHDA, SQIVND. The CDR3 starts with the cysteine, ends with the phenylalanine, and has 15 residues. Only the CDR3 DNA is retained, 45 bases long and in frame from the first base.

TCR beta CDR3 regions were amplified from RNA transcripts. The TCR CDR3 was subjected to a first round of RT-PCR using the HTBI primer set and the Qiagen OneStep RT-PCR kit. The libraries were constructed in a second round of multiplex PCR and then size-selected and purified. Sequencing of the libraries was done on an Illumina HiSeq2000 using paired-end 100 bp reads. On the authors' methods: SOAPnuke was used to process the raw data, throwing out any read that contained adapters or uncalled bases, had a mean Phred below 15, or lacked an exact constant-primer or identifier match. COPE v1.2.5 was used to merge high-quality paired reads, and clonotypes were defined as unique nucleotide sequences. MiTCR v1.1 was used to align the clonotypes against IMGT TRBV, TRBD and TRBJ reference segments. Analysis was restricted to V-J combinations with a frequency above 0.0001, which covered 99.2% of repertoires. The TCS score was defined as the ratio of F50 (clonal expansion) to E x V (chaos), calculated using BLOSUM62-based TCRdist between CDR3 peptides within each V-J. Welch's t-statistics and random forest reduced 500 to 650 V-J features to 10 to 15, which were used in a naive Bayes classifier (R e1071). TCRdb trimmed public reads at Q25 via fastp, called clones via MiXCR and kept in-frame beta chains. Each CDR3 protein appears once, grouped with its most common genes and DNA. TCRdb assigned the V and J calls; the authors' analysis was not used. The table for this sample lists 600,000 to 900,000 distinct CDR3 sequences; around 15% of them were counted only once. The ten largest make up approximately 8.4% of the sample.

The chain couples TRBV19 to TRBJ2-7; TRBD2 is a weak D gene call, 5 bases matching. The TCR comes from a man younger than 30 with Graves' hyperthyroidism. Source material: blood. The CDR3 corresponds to CASSIWAGGAYEQYF. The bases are TGTGCCAGTAGTATATGGGCAGGAGGCGCCTACGAGCAGTACTTC.